Below, 24 T cell receptor beta chains from the same sample are listed, as sequenced in a study of cytomegalovirus exposure and HLA in healthy donors. The primer mix had 60 Vbeta and 13 Jbeta primers. This table comes from immunoSEQ multiplex PCR, and its TCRdb copy is limited to in-frame clones, with some not included. The table includes 150,000 to 200,000 clones, approximately 80% detected once. Source material: PBMCs. The source of these receptors is a man aged 25-45 years in good health and CMV-seropositive.

The genes are TRBV11-2 and TRBJ1-2; possibly TRBD1 for D (6 bases). The CDR3 is 15 amino acids. The V end was cut by 3 bases, the J end by 5 bases, with 16 bases between. Germline CDR1 and CDR2: SGHAT and FQNNGV. CDR3 residues: CASSFGQSPPYGYTF. CDR3 DNA sequence: TGTGCCAGCAGCTTTGGACAGAGTCCCCCTTATGGCTACACCTTC.

This sequence joins TRBV25-1 and TRBJ1-2; 10 nucleotides align to TRBD1. There are 13 residues in the CDR3. The germline CDR1 and CDR2 sequences are MGHDK and SYGVNS. The J segment lost 6 bases and the V segment lost 4 bases, leaving 2 bases of the junction unmatched. CDR3 sequence: CASSGTGGNGYTF. CDR3 sequence (DNA): TGTGCCAGCAGTGGGACAGGGGGGAATGGCTACACCTTC.

This chain links TRBV15 with TRBJ2-1, with D possibly being TRBD1 (5 bases). V gave up 5 bases and J gave up 8 bases, with 16 bases separating them. Germline CDR1 LNHNV, CDR2 YYDKDF (reference sequence). The CDR3 is 14 residues long. The CDR3 DNA reads TGTGCCACCAGCGGGGCCCCGTACACCTATGAGCAGTTCTTC. Translation: CATSGAPYTYEQFF.

This clone was recorded a few times. This chain uses TRBV7-2 with TRBJ2-3; 10 bases are a match to TRBD2. The CDR3 sequence is 16 residues long. The V gene end was trimmed by 4 bases and the J gene end by 7 bases; junction bases not matched to a gene: 11. Per germline, CDR1 SGHTA and CDR2 FQGNSA. CDR3 loop: CASSSRAGGLRNTQYF. The CDR3 DNA sequence: TGTGCCAGCAGCTCCCGAGCGGGGGGGCTTAGAAATACGCAGTATTTT.

V usage is TRBV4-1 and J usage is TRBJ2-5, with TRBD2 as a possible D gene (7 bases). Germline lookup yields CDR1 MGHRA and CDR2 YSYEKL. V was pared by 2 bases and J by 4 bases, with 11 bases between. The length of the CDR3 is 14 residues. DNA for the CDR3: TGCGCCAGCAGCCAACGGGCGGGGGCAGAGACCCAGTACTTC. Encoded protein: CASSQRAGAETQYF.

The chain uses TRBV7-6 and TRBJ2-5; 11 bases are shared with TRBD2. CDR1 and CDR2 (germline): SGHVS, FNYEAQ. CDR3 size: 16 residues. V was pared by 1 base and J by 2 bases, with 3 bases of the junction left unmatched. The CDR3 protein is CASSLDGTSGQETQYF. For the CDR3, the DNA is TGTGCCAGCAGCTTAGATGGGACTAGCGGACAAGAGACCCAGTACTTC.

V usage is TRBV5-1 and J usage is TRBJ1-2, with TRBD1 identical over 9 bases. V lost 5 bases to trimming and J lost 8 bases; unmatched junction nucleotides: 7. Germline lookup yields CDR1 SGHRS and CDR2 YFSETQ. The CDR3 runs to 13 residues. CDR3 protein: CASRPGQGRGYTF. DNA for the CDR3: TGCGCCAGCAGACCGGGACAGGGTAGGGGCTACACCTTC.

The chain employs TRBV6-1 and TRBJ2-7; 7 bases are a match to TRBD2. In germline, CDR1 is MNHNS, CDR2 SASEGT. With V trimmed by 8 bases and J by 11 bases, 12 bases remained unmatched. The CDR3 has 12 amino acids. In DNA, the CDR3 is TGTGCCAGCGAACTTCCGGGGGGTAGGAAGTACTTC. Its protein is CASELPGGRKYF.

The chain recombines TRBV6-5 with TRBJ1-6, with 10 bases identical to TRBD1. CDR3 length: 16 residues. Germline V gene sequence: CDR1 MNHEY, CDR2 SVGAGI. Losses at the gene ends were 3 bases for V and 7 bases for J; bases not matched to a gene: 6. This chain's CDR3 is CASSYDGDRGNSPLHF. CDR3 sequence (DNA): TGTGCCAGCAGTTATGACGGGGACAGGGGAAATTCACCCCTCCACTTT.

The CDR3 nucleotides read TGTGCCAGCAGTTTGACCGGACAGGGGTTACCCTACGAGCAGTACTTC. This codes for CASSLTGQGLPYEQYF. This sequence joins TRBV28 and TRBJ2-7; 9 bases are a match to TRBD1. Unmatched junction bases numbered 8, after V lost 3 bases and J lost 2 bases. CDR1 is MDHEN, CDR2 SYDVKM, per germline. The CDR3 is 16 amino acids.

This clone was detected only once. The V and J genes are TRBV9 and TRBJ2-4; 9 positions agree with TRBD2. The J segment lost 7 bases and the V segment lost 0 bases, leaving 8 bases of the junction unmatched. This CDR3 has 16 residues. Germline CDR1 and CDR2: SGDLS and YYNGEE. CDR3 in DNA: TGTGCCAGCAGCGTAGGCGGGAGGGAATGGGGGAACATTCAGTACTTC. This sequence encodes CASSVGGREWGNIQYF. Drawing the rest from reference TRBV9 and TRBJ2-4, the complete variable domain is DSGVTQTPKHLITATGQRVTLRCSPRSGDLSVYWYQQSLDQGLQFLIQYYNGEERAKGNILERFSAQQFPDLHSELNLSSLELGDSALYFCASSVGGREWGNIQYFGAGTRLSVL.

The rearrangement joins TRBV4-1 to TRBJ1-2, with D unresolved. Per germline, CDR1 MGHRA and CDR2 YSYEKL. There are 13 residues in the CDR3. V lost 1 base and J lost 4, with 7 bases in between. The DNA for the CDR3 is TGCGCCAGCAGCCAAGGCCCTACCTATGGCTACACCTTC. Residues: CASSQGPTYGYTF.

The chain links TRBV4-1 to TRBJ2-1; 12 bases map to TRBD1. The CDR3 runs 16 residues. Germline lookup yields CDR1 MGHRA and CDR2 YSYEKL. The ends lost 0 bases at V and 6 bases at J; junction bases unmatched: 3. CDR3 bases: TGCGCCAGCAGCCAAGATGGGACAGGGGGCTCCAATGAGCAGTTCTTC. Its protein product is CASSQDGTGGSNEQFF.

This clone was seen only once. The CDR3 region has the DNA TGTGCCAGCAGCTTCCCGGGGGAGAGCTCCTACAATGAGCAGTTCTTC. Translating it yields CASSFPGESSYNEQFF. The chain links TRBV7-9 to TRBJ2-1; possible D gene TRBD2, 6 bases. V lost 3 bases, J lost 0 bases, and 12 bases lay in between. The CDR3 totals 16 residues. Germline-derived CDR1 and CDR2 are SEHNR and FQNEAQ (reference sequence).

The count of this clone is one. This chain uses TRBV10-1 with TRBJ2-7; D perhaps matches TRBD2 (6 bases). This CDR3 has 14 residues. Germline CDR1 reads WNHNN; CDR2 reads SYGVQD (reference sequence). Trimming left V 4 bases short and J 2 bases short, with 12 bases between. The CDR3 coding sequence is TGCGCCAGCAGTGCTAGCGTGTCCCCCTACGAGCAGTACTTC. Residues: CASSASVSPYEQYF.

The rearrangement joins TRBV29-1 to TRBJ2-2; 7 bases are shared with TRBD1. CDR1 and CDR2 from the germline V gene are SQVTM and ANQGSEA. The V gene end was trimmed by 6 bases and the J gene end by 4 bases; junction bases not matched to a gene: 8. The CDR3 has 14 amino acids. In DNA form, the CDR3 reads TGCAGCGTGACCCCGACAGGGCTCACCGGGGAGCTGTTTTTT. This gives the protein CSVTPTGLTGELFF.

The J gene is TRBJ2-7, the V gene TRBV6-5; a possible D gene is TRBD2 (5 bases). The germline V gene has CDR1 MNHEY and CDR2 SVGAGI. The CDR3 sequence is 11 residues long. Trimming shortened V by 11 bases and J by 3 bases, and 11 bases separated the two germline ends. The CDR3 loop reads CAWTGDYEQYF. CDR3 nucleotide sequence: TGTGCCTGGACTGGGGACTACGAGCAGTACTTC.

The chain employs TRBV7-3 and TRBJ1-6; tentatively, D is TRBD1 (5 bases). Germline V gives CDR1 SGHTA, CDR2 FQGTGA. V was pared by 5 bases and J by 10 bases, with 15 bases between. This CDR3 region has 14 residues. The CDR3 protein is CASSPLGVGSPLHF. CDR3 DNA sequence: TGTGCCAGCAGCCCCCTAGGGGTTGGCTCACCCCTCCACTTT.

J is TRBJ1-1 and V is TRBV30; 8 bases line up with TRBD1. The germline CDR1 and CDR2 sequences are GTSNPN and SVGIG (reference sequence). The trim removed 5 bases at V and 1 base at J, leaving 3 bases unmatched. CDR3 size: 13 residues. The chain's CDR3 is CAWGGQANTEAFF. Written as DNA, the CDR3 is TGTGCCTGGGGGGGACAGGCGAACACTGAAGCTTTCTTT. The whole variable domain, filled in from reference TRBV30 and TRBJ1-1, reads SQTIHQWPATLVQPVGSPLSLECTVEGTSNPNLYWYRQAAGRGLQLLFYSVGIGQISSEVPQNLSASRPQDRQFILSSKKLLLSDSGFYLCAWGGQANTEAFFGQGTRLTVV.

V is TRBV27 and J is TRBJ2-1; D remains ambiguous. V lost 5 bases and J 4 bases, leaving 9 bases between the germline ends. The CDR3 has 13 amino acids. The germline CDR1 and CDR2 sequences are MNHEY and SMNVEV (reference sequence). The CDR3 nucleotides are TGTGCCAGCAGTAGCTCATGGTACAATGAGCAGTTCTTC. Protein: CASSSSWYNEQFF.

This chain uses TRBV6-7 with TRBJ2-4; TRBD1 agrees at 11 bases. TRBV6-7 is classed as an ORF, of uncertain function. The CDR3 runs to 16 residues. After removal of 5 bases from V and 10 bases from J, the junction contained 13 bases not matched to a gene. As DNA, the CDR3 is TGTGCCAGCAGTCCCCCCCGCCGGGACAGGGGGAGAATTCAGTACTTC. Protein product: CASSPPRRDRGRIQYF.

This chain joins TRBV7-9 and TRBJ2-1, with TRBD2 matching 8 bases. Germline CDR1 is SEHNR and CDR2 is FQNEAQ (reference sequence). This CDR3 is 16 amino acids long. Germline trimming cut 6 bases from V and 0 bases from J; bases unmatched to any gene: 7. The CDR3 bases are TGTGCCAGCAGTTTATCCCTAGCGGGCTCCTACAATGAGCAGTTCTTC. Its protein is CASSLSLAGSYNEQFF. Looking up the rest from reference TRBV7-9 and TRBJ2-1 gives the full variable domain: DTGVSQNPRHKITKRGQNVTFRCDPISEHNRLYWYRQTLGQGPEFLTYFQNEAQLEKSRLLSDRFSAERPKGSFSTLEIQRTEQGDSAMYLCASSLSLAGSYNEQFFGPGTRLTVL.

The V call is TRBV19, the J call TRBJ1-5, with 7 positions matching TRBD1. This CDR3 comprises 16 residues. Germline V CDR1 and CDR2: LNHDA, SQIVND (reference sequence). V lost 0 bases, J lost 3 bases, and 5 bases stayed unmatched. The CDR3 is CASSIEAGGDNQPQHF. CDR3 sequence (DNA): TGTGCCAGTAGTATAGAAGCAGGGGGAGACAATCAGCCCCAGCATTTT. The whole variable domain, filled in from reference TRBV19 and TRBJ1-5, reads DGGITQSPKYLFRKEGQNVTLSCEQNLNHDAMYWYRQDPGQGLRLIYYSQIVNDFQKGDIAEGYSVSREKKESFPLTVTSAQKNPTAFYLCASSIEAGGDNQPQHFGDGTRLSIL.

This clone was observed a single time. The rearrangement links TRBV28 to TRBJ2-1, with 10 bases aligning to TRBD2. Germline CDR1 and CDR2: MDHEN and SYDVKM. The CDR3 loop spans 15 amino acids. V was pared by 2 bases and J by 9 bases, with 7 bases of the junction left unmatched. The CDR3 protein is CASSLMSGGAGEQFF. The CDR3, as DNA: TGTGCCAGCAGTTTAATGAGCGGGGGGGCAGGTGAGCAGTTCTTC.